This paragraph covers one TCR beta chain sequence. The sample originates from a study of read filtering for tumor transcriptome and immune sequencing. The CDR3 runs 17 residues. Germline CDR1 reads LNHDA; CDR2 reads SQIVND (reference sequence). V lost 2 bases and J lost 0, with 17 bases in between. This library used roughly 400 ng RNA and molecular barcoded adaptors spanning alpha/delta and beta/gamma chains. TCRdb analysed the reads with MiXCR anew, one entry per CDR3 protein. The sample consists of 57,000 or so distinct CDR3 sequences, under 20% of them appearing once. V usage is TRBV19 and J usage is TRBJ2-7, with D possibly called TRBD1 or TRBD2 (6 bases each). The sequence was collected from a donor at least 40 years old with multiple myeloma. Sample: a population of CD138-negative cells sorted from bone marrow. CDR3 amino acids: CASSIRGRGPSSYEQYF. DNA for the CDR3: TGTGCCAGTAGTATACGGGGTCGGGGGCCGAGCTCCTACGAGCAGTACTTC.